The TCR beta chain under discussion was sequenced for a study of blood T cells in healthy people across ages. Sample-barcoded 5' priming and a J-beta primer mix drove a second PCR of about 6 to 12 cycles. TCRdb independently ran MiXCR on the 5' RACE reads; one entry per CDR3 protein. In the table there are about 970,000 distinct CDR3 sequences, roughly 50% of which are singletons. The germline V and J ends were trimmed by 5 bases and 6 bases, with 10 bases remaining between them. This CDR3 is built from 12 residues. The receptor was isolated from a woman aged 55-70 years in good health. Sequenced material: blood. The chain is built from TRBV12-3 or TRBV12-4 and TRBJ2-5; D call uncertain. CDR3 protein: CASSPGFKTQYF. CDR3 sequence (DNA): TGTGCCAGCAGTCCTGGATTCAAGACCCAGTACTTC.